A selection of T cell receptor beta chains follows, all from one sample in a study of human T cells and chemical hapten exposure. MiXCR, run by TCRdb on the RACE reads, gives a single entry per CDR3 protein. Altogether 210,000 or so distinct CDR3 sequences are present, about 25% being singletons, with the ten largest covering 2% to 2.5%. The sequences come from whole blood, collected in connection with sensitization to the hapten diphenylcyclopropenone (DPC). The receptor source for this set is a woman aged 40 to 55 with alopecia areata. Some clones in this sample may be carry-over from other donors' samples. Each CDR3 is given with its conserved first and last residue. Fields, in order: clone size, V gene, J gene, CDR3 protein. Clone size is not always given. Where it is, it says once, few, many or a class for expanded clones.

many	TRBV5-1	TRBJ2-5	CASSVAQETQYF
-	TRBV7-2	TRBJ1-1	CASSRPLFGQPEAFF
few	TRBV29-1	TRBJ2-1	CSVPQGGGRVNEQFF
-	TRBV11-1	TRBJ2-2	CASSPQGWTGELFF
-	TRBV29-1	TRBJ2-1	CSVEEDPLGNEQFF
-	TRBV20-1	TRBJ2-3	CSASPSTSGMPDTQYF
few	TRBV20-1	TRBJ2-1	CSARDGQNEQFF
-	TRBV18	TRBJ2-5	CASSPGTEQETQYF
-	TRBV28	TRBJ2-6	CASSFPGSVLTF
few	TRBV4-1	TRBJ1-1	CASSQKTGENTEAFF
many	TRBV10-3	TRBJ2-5	CAISESTGDQETQYF
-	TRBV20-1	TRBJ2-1	CSAGTSRGNEQFF
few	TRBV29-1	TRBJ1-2	CSVEPRGSGGYTF
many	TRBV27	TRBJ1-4	CASSPLTATNEKLFF
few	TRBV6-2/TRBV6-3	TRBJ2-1	CASRRESSYNEQFF
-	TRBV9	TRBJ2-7	CASGPWGASSYEQYF
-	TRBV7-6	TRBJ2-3	CASSLGQETLLHRYTQYF
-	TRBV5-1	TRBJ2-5	CASMIAGAPTQYF
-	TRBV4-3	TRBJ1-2	CASSQAHPVANYGYTF
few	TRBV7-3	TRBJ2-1	CASSLMGLAGGNEQFF
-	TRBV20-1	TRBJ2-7	CSAMDGSYEQYF
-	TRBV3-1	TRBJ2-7	CASSHVLGYEQYF
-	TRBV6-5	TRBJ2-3	CASGDSLGADTQYF
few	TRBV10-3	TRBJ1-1	CAISDGGEAFF
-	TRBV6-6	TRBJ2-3	CASLGQGKNHTQYF
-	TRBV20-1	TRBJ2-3	CSARDLKLAGGRAQYF
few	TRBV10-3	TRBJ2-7	CATGAQGDSYEQYF
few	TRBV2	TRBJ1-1	CASSGQGNTEAFF
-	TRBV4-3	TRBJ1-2	CASSQEAGGNYGYTF
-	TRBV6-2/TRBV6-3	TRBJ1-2	CASSSPATGERGYTF
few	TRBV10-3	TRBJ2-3	CAISERGQGPDTQYF
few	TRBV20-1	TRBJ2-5	CSLARREERKTQYF
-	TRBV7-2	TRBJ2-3	CASSLREKDDTQYF